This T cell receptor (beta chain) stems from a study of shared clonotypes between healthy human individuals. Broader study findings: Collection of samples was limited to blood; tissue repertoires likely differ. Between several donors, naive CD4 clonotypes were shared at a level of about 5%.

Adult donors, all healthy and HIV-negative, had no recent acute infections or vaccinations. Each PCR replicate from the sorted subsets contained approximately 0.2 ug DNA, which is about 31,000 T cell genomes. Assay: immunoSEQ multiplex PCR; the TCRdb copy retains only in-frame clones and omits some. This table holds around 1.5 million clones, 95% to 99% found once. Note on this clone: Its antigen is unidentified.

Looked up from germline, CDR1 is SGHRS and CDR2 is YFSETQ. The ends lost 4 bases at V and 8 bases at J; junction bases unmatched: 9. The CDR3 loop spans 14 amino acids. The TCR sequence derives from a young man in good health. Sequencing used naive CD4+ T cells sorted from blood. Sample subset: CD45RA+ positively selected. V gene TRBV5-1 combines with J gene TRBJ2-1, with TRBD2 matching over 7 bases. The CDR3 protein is CASSPGTTSYEQFF. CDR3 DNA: TGCGCCAGCAGCCCCGGGACTACTTCGTATGAGCAGTTCTTC.